A selection of T cell receptor beta chains follows, all from one sample in a study of blood T cell repertoires in COVID-19. Measured with immunoSEQ multiplex PCR; TCRdb has only the in-frame clones, and not every one. The sample yields a few hundred thousand clones, 85% seen once. The sequenced sample consisted of peripheral blood. All receptors come from a woman in her late teens or twenties with acute or convalescent COVID-19. CDR3s include the opening cysteine and the closing phenylalanine or tryptophan. Each record gives: V gene, CDR3 length, D gene, clone size, J gene, CDR3 protein, CDR3 DNA. The D gene is left open where the match is weak. Expanded clones get a size class; other rows say once, few or many, or leave the size out.

V: TRBV18; length: 13; D: -; size: -; J: TRBJ1-2; CDR3: CASSPKEIDTYTF; DNA: TGTGCCAGCTCACCAAAGGAGATCGATACCTACACCTTC
V: TRBV4-1; length: 15; D: -; size: -; J: TRBJ1-5; CDR3: CASSQVFGGNQPQHF; DNA: TGCGCCAGCAGCCAAGTCTTCGGCGGAAATCAGCCCCAGCATTTT
V: TRBV10-3; length: 15; D: -; size: -; J: TRBJ1-1; CDR3: CAINTGPSMNTEAFF; DNA: TGTGCCATCAATACGGGTCCATCAATGAACACTGAAGCTTTCTTT
V: TRBV6-5; length: 16; D: -; size: -; J: TRBJ2-7; CDR3: CASSYSTGSNSYEQYF; DNA: TGTGCCAGCAGTTACTCGACAGGTTCAAACTCCTACGAGCAGTACTTC
V: TRBV28; length: 15; D: TRBD2; size: -; J: TRBJ2-7; CDR3: CASSSGLAGGYEQYF; DNA: TGTGCCAGCAGTTCGGGACTAGCGGGGGGTTACGAGCAGTACTTC
V: TRBV7-8; length: 18; D: -; size: -; J: TRBJ1-4; CDR3: CASHDGAHPDSLNEKLFF; DNA: TGTGCCAGCCACGACGGCGCCCACCCGGACAGTCTAAATGAAAAACTGTTTTTT
V: TRBV9; length: 16; D: -; size: -; J: TRBJ1-1; CDR3: CASSSRDINMNTEAFF; DNA: TGTGCCAGCAGCTCCCGGGACATAAACATGAACACTGAAGCTTTCTTT
V: TRBV19; length: 14; D: TRBD1; size: -; J: TRBJ1-2; CDR3: CASSTSQDRAGYTF; DNA: TGTGCCAGTAGTACATCCCAGGACAGGGCGGGCTACACCTTC
V: TRBV19; length: 15; D: TRBD1; size: -; J: TRBJ1-6; CDR3: CASSMGQGFRSPLHF; DNA: TGTGCCAGTAGTATGGGACAGGGGTTCCGTTCACCCCTCCACTTT
V: TRBV2; length: 13; D: -; size: -; J: TRBJ2-6; CDR3: CARAGSGANVLTF; DNA: TGTGCCAGGGCGGGGTCCGGGGCCAACGTCCTGACTTTC
V: TRBV2; length: 13; D: -; size: -; J: TRBJ1-2; CDR3: CASSDSLLGGYTF; DNA: TGTGCCAGCAGTGATTCTCTACTAGGTGGCTACACCTTC
V: TRBV5-4; length: 13; D: -; size: many; J: TRBJ2-7; CDR3: CASSSGQNYEQYF; DNA: TGTGCCAGCAGCTCGGGACAAAACTACGAGCAGTACTTC
V: TRBV3-1/TRBV3-2; length: 15; D: -; size: -; J: TRBJ1-3; CDR3: CASSQYQGTGNTIYF; DNA: TGTGCCAGCAGCCAATATCAGGGAACTGGAAACACCATATATTTT
V: TRBV5-7; length: 12; D: -; size: -; J: TRBJ2-7; CDR3: CASSPGGHEQYF; DNA: TGTGCCAGCAGCCCCGGGGGGCACGAGCAGTACTTC
V: TRBV24-1; length: 15; D: TRBD2; size: -; J: TRBJ2-1; CDR3: CATSTLAGKFNEQFF; DNA: TGTGCCACCAGTACCCTAGCGGGAAAATTCAATGAGCAGTTCTTC
V: TRBV12-3/TRBV12-4; length: 13; D: -; size: -; J: TRBJ2-1; CDR3: CASREQEYNEQFF; DNA: TGTGCCAGCAGAGAACAGGAGTACAATGAGCAGTTCTTC
V: TRBV9; length: 15; D: -; size: -; J: TRBJ2-1; CDR3: CASSPAVYSYNEQFF; DNA: TGTGCCAGCAGCCCTGCGGTCTACTCCTACAATGAGCAGTTCTTC
V: TRBV10-1; length: 16; D: TRBD1; size: -; J: TRBJ2-1; CDR3: CASRGAAGQGDNEQFF; DNA: TGCGCCAGCCGAGGGGCGGCAGGACAGGGTGACAATGAGCAGTTCTTC
V: TRBV7-3; length: 15; D: -; size: -; J: TRBJ1-5; CDR3: CASSSAQSSNQPQHF; DNA: TGTGCCAGCAGCTCCGCACAGAGTAGCAATCAGCCCCAGCATTTT
V: TRBV2; length: 15; D: -; size: few; J: TRBJ1-5; CDR3: CASSEARQGGQPQHF; DNA: TGTGCCAGCAGTGAAGCGCGGCAGGGTGGTCAGCCCCAGCATTTT
V: TRBV11-2; length: 15; D: -; size: few; J: TRBJ1-1; CDR3: CASSLTYQTVTEAFF; DNA: TGTGCCAGCAGCTTAACTTACCAGACAGTCACTGAAGCTTTCTTT
V: TRBV5-4; length: 17; D: -; size: -; J: TRBJ2-6; CDR3: CASSPFRGGRGANVLTF; DNA: TGTGCCAGCAGCCCTTTTAGGGGGGGCCGCGGGGCCAACGTCCTGACTTTC
V: TRBV11-3; length: 16; D: -; size: -; J: TRBJ2-1; CDR3: CASSNSGRGTYNEQFF; DNA: TGTGCCAGCAGCAATAGTGGCAGGGGCACCTACAATGAGCAGTTCTTC
V: TRBV30; length: 15; D: -; size: -; J: TRBJ2-4; CDR3: CAWSVRWQGENIQYF; DNA: TGTGCCTGGAGTGTAAGGTGGCAGGGTGAAAACATTCAGTACTTC